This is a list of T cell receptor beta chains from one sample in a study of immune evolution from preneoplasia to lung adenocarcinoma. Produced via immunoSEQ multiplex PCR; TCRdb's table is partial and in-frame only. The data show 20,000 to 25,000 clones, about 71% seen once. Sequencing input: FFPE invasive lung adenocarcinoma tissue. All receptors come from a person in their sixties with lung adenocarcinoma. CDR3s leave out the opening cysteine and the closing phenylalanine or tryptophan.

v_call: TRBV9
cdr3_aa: ASSAQGAYEQY

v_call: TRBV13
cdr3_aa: ASSPSDRERSEQF

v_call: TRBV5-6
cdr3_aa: ASSLEGGHRVNEQF

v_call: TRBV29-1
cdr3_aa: SVRREAEAF

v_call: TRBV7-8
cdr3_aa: ASSLSTSGRRHNEQF

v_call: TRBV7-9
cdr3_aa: ASSLREPNTGELF

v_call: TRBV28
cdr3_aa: ASGVRANYGYT

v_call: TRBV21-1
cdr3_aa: ASTGLGVNTEAF

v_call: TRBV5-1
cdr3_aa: ASSLGQTDTQY

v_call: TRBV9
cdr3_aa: ASTGTGGHNEQF

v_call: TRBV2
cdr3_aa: ASSARGGETQY

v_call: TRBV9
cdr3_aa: ASSVGVGGGKSYNEQF

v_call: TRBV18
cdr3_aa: ASSPENSYGYT

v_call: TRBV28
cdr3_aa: ASSFGPASGGGTDTQY

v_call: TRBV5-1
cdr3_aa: ASSLPGANTGELF

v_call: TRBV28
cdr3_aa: ASRPPGGFGYGYT

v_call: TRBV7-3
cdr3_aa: ASSLGRTNNEQF

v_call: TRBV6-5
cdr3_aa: ASNSGLAGVSEQY

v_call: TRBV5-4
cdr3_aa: ASSPVGDQETQY

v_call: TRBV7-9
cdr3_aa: ASSGTGGEQY

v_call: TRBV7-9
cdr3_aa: ASSLRVGTAAYEQY

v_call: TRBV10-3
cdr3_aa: AISEPGVGGPPGELF

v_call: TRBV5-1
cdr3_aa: ASSLWAGSGANVLT

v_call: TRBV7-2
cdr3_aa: ASSPRDPTFEQY

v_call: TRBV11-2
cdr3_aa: ASSLDLSVVKAF

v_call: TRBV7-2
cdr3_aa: ASSSLGFGQGSTDTQY

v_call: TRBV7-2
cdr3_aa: ASSPGGTTIYEQY

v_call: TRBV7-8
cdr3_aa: ASSLGGDAYEQY

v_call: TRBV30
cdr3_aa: AWSVLGGANEKLF

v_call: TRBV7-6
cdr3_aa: ASSLQGWGETQY

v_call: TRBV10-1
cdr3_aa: ASPGQKQPQH

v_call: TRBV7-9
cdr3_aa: ASSPPGGSNNEQF

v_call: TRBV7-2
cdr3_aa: ASSSGTSGKADTQY

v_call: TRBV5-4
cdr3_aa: ASSFSVGRGRLAGELF

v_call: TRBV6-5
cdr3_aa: ASRKGTRQF

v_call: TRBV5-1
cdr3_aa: ASSSVQGLNTEAF

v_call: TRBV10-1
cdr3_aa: ASLGGGSGELF

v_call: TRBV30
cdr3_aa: AWREITGLSAIQETQY

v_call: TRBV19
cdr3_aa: ASSTPGQITDTQY

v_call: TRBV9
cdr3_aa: ASTRTGSYGYT

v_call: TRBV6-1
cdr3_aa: ASTETSGSTYEQY

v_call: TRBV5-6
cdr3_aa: ASSYSGLAGQETQY

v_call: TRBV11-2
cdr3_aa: ASSLGYGGYNEQF

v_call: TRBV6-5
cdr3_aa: ASSYEGGGGRGAF

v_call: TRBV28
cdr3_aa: ASSLPLSGLETQY

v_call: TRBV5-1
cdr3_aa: ASSETGERFDTQY

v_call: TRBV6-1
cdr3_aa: ASRYLSGELF

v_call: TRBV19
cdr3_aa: ASSTLDLGRTYNEQF

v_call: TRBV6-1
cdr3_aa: ASSPGLAEETQY

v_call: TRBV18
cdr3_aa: ASTYTRQGRTQPQH

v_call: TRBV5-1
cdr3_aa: ASSLGGTRGTDTQY

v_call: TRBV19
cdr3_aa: ASSPQWGTGSNEQF

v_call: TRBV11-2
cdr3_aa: ASTPWEGNADTQY